This TCR beta chain originates from a study of cytomegalovirus exposure and HLA in healthy donors. Whole-study findings and limits: Presence/absence results assume similar sequencing depth per donor, which may not hold. It was only CMV serostatus that was available as immune exposure information.

Remarks on this clone: Its antigen is not identified.

Vbeta (60) and Jbeta (13) primers were used in the PCR. Clones were sequenced by immunoSEQ multiplex PCR, and TCRdb holds only the in-frame ones, with some missing. The data contain 150,000 to 200,000 clones, under 80% of them singletons. The J segment lost 3 bases and the V segment lost 4 bases, leaving 9 bases of the junction unmatched. The CDR3 has 16 amino acids. Germline-derived CDR1 and CDR2 are SGHNT and YYREEE (reference sequence). The sequence derives from a woman in her 30s in good health and CMV-seropositive. Source material: PBMCs. The chain has TRBV5-4 and TRBJ1-4; 7 bases are shared with TRBD1. CDR3 sequence reads: CASSRGHQGANEKLFF. CDR3 nucleotides: TGTGCCAGCAGCCGTGGCCACCAGGGGGCTAATGAAAAACTGTTTTTT.